This T cell receptor (beta chain) was captured in a study of regulatory T cells in long-lasting Graves disease. Study-level points and caveats: Newly diagnosed patients shared 966 public clonotypes; persistent patients shared a few thousand.

This CDR3 has 14 amino acids. From germline, CDR1 is MDHEN and CDR2 SYDVKM. The ends were cut back, 6 bases at V and 7 bases at J, with 18 bases in the middle. As to time point: persistent/refractory GD, antithyroid drugs over 5 years with positive TRAb. PBMC-extracted RNA yielded the TCR library. The guidelines of the American Thyroid Association were the basis for diagnosing Graves' disease. iRepertoire HTBI primers and Arm-PCR of CDR3 regions built TCR beta libraries. MiXCR, run by TCRdb on the multiplex PCR reads, gives a single entry per CDR3 protein. This sample has around 430,000 distinct CDR3 sequences, with 22% found just once. This clonotype has a count of ten or more. Its antigen remains unknown.

V gene TRBV28 combines with J gene TRBJ1-2; the D is unclear. Sequenced material: peripheral blood mononuclear cells (PBMCs), taken when the disease was refractory, from a patient treated with antithyroid drugs. The clonotype originates from a female donor with Graves disease. CDR3 in DNA: TGTGCCAGCAGCAACGAGGACGGTGTTCTTGGCTACACCTTC. Amino acids: CASSNEDGVLGYTF.